The clone carrying this TCR beta chain appeared a single time. V was trimmed by 6 bases and J by 6 bases, leaving 14 bases between them. The length of the CDR3 is 13 residues. Germline V gives CDR1 SNHLY, CDR2 FYNNEI. The record originates from a study of blood T cell repertoires in COVID-19. Repertoires were generated with immunoSEQ multiplex PCR, while TCRdb's copy carries only in-frame clones and drops some. Here the sample spans fewer than 400,000 clones, 85% to 90% being singletons. This chain uses TRBV2 with TRBJ1-2; no firm D call. The sequence was obtained from a woman in her twenties or thirties with COVID-19, enrolled during active disease. The sample taken for sequencing was peripheral blood. The CDR3 sequence is CASRREEVHGYTF. The CDR3 nucleotides are TGTGCCAGCAGGAGGGAAGAGGTACATGGCTACACCTTC.